The sequence of this TCR beta chain was determined in a study of cytomegalovirus exposure and HLA in healthy donors. Across the whole study: HLA-typed donors were the source of about 81 million unique TCRs held in an early data release. Notes on the study in general: Specificity of three CMV-associated chains for CMV antigens was verified in vitro.

PCR was performed using 60 Vbeta and 13 Jbeta primers. The method was immunoSEQ multiplex PCR; TCRdb's version includes in-frame clones alone and lacks a portion of them. The sample has tens of thousands of clones, around 68% seen once. This clone was counted a few times. Its antigen is not known. V gave up 4 bases and J gave up 7 bases; unmatched junction bases: 3. From germline, CDR1 is MDHEN and CDR2 SYDVKM. This CDR3 is 13 amino acids long. This clonotype was sampled from a woman in her 30s in good health and CMV-seronegative. Sequencing used PBMCs. The V gene is TRBV28, the J gene TRBJ1-2; 10 positions agree with TRBD1. In DNA form, the CDR3 reads TGTGCCAGCAGTTCTTGGGACAGGGGTGGCTACACCTTC. This gives the protein CASSSWDRGGYTF.